The 9 T cell receptor beta chains listed next were all sequenced from one sample in a study of CD8 T cells in Susac syndrome. Random hexamers were used to reverse transcribe an amount of about 0.45 to 1 ug RNA. TCRdb called the immunoSEQ multiplex PCR reads again in MiXCR, with one record for every CDR3 protein. The sample lists about 150,000 distinct CDR3 sequences, about 91% occurring once. Material for sequencing was CD4+ T cells from PBMCs. Source of these receptors: a human donor in good health.

This clonotype was seen once. V and J are TRBV6-5 and TRBJ2-7, with 10 bases aligning to TRBD2. Germline lookup yields CDR1 MNHEY and CDR2 SVGAGI. The CDR3 sequence is 15 residues long. Trimming removed 8 bases from V and 2 bases from J; junction bases left unmatched: 9. The DNA of the CDR3 is TGTGCCAGCCAAACCCGGACTAGCGGCCCCTACGAGCAGTACTTC. It translates to CASQTRTSGPYEQYF.

The chain has TRBV29-1 and TRBJ1-2; 7 bases map to TRBD1. The CDR3 extends over 15 amino acids. The ends lost 4 bases at V and 2 bases at J; junction bases unmatched: 10. CDR1 is SQVTM, CDR2 ANQGSEA, per germline. The CDR3 reads CSVGPNRGFNYGYTF. The CDR3 nucleotides read TGCAGCGTTGGTCCCAACAGGGGTTTCAACTATGGCTACACCTTC.

The CDR3 sequence is CASSPAIASGNHQETQYF. Here the CDR3 DNA reads TGTGCCAGCTCACCAGCAATCGCTAGCGGCAACCACCAAGAGACCCAGTACTTC. The rearrangement uses TRBV18 and TRBJ2-5; 7 bases map to TRBD2. This CDR3 has 18 amino acids. Trimming removed 2 bases from V and 0 bases from J; junction bases left unmatched: 12. Germline loops: CDR1 KGHSH, CDR2 LQKENI.

The V gene is TRBV6-5, the J gene TRBJ2-5, with D tentatively TRBD1 or TRBD2 (5 bases each). The CDR3 runs to 14 residues. Germline CDR1 reads MNHEY; CDR2 reads SVGAGI. V dropped 5 bases and J dropped 3 bases, with 13 bases sitting between them. The DNA for the CDR3 is TGTGCCAGCAGTAACTTGGGGGTCGAAGAGACCCAGTACTTC. This gives the protein CASSNLGVEETQYF.

The chain uses TRBV4-1 and TRBJ1-1; no definite D call. The germline gives CDR1 MGHRA, CDR2 YSYEKL. The V end lost 4 bases, the J end lost 4 bases, and 13 bases lay between the germline ends. CDR3 length: 14 residues. The CDR3 reads CASSLQGPATEAFF. DNA of the CDR3: TGCGCCAGCAGCCTTCAAGGGCCGGCCACTGAAGCTTTCTTT.

The J gene is TRBJ2-2, the V gene TRBV7-8, with 7 bases matching TRBD2. CDR1 SGHVS and CDR2 FQNEAQ come from the germline V gene. Germline trimming cut 5 bases from V and 3 bases from J; bases unmatched to any gene: 3. The CDR3 consists of 14 residues. The CDR3 reads CASSRDYYTGELFF. The CDR3 DNA reads TGTGCCAGCAGCCGGGACTATTACACCGGGGAGCTGTTTTTT.

This rearrangement joins TRBV28 to TRBJ1-1; unclear D gene. Germline V lookup: CDR1 MDHEN, CDR2 SYDVKM. V was trimmed by 6 bases and J by 3 bases, leaving 5 bases between them. The CDR3 spans 11 residues. CDR3 region: CASRIYTEAFF. The CDR3 DNA is TGTGCCAGCAGGATCTACACTGAAGCTTTCTTT. Full variable domain (remainder filled in from reference TRBV28 and TRBJ1-1): DVKVTQSSRYLVKRTGEKVFLECVQDMDHENMFWYRQDPGLGLRLIYFSYDVKMKEKGDIPEGYSVSREKKERFSLILESASTNQTSMYLCASRIYTEAFFGQGTRLTVV.

The gene calls are TRBV11-2 and TRBJ2-5, with D perhaps TRBD1 (5 bases). Germline values: CDR1 SGHAT, CDR2 FQNNGV. The V and J ends lost 1 base and 0 bases respectively, with 9 bases between them. The CDR3 is 15 amino acids. CDR3 sequence reads: CASSLGQYHQETQYF. The CDR3 coding sequence is TGTGCCAGCAGCTTAGGACAGTATCACCAAGAGACCCAGTACTTC.

This chain connects TRBV30 to TRBJ1-4, with D unresolved. Trimming took 3 bases from V and 2 from J, leaving 10 bases between them. Germline lookup yields CDR1 GTSNPN and CDR2 SVGIG (reference sequence). CDR3 length: 14 residues. CDR3 in DNA: TGTGCCTGGAGGGAACCGGGCACTAATGAAAAACTGTTTTTT. It yields the protein CAWREPGTNEKLFF.